The subject of this entry is one T cell receptor (beta chain). What it recognizes is unknown. The sample belongs to a study of shared clonotypes between healthy human individuals. Roughly 200 ng DNA, 30,000 or so T cell genomes, went into each sorted-subset replicate PCR. Sequencing was performed with immunoSEQ multiplex PCR; in TCRdb, only in-frame clones are kept and a portion is missing. Of 650,000 to 800,000 clones in the sample, roughly nine tenths were seen once. Naive CD8 populations comprised CD45RO-negative cells positively selected for CCR7, excluding terminally differentiated effector memory CD45RA+ cells. The CDR3 has 16 amino acids. J gave up 5 bases and V 5 bases, and 10 bases lay outside the gene matches. Germline assignment: CDR1 MNHEY and CDR2 SMNVEV (reference sequence). Study-level results: Clonotypes which were not shared had lower generation probabilities than clonotypes that all four donors shared. The study found about 5.1% of naive CD4 clonotypes shared across a few donors.

The sequence came from a man aged 30 to 39 in good health. This chain uses TRBV27 with TRBJ2-5; TRBD1 aligns across 11 bases. Sample: naive CD8+ T cells sorted from blood. The chain's CDR3 is CASSKLTDRGRETQYF. In DNA form, the CDR3 reads TGTGCCAGCAGTAAACTAACGGACAGGGGGCGCGAGACCCAGTACTTC.